What follows are 32 T cell receptor beta chains derived from one specimen sequenced in a study of PD-1 blockade in mismatch repair-deficient tumors. Data came from immunoSEQ multiplex PCR; TCRdb stores just in-frame clones and leaves some out. The data contain roughly 110,000 clones, about three quarters of them seen just once; the ten biggest clones take up approximately 5%. The specimen comprised peripheral blood, sampled approximately 64 weeks after starting pembrolizumab. These TCRs come from an adult with mismatch repair-deficient cancer.

This CDR3 reads CASTPPGSYGYTF. CDR3 sequence (DNA): TGTGCCAGTACCCCCCCGGGGTCTTATGGCTACACCTTC. The chain joins TRBV19 to TRBJ1-2; D is ambiguous. The CDR3 has 13 amino acids. Trimming shortened V by 7 bases and J by 5 bases, and 14 bases separated the two germline ends. Germline V gene lookup returns CDR1 LNHDA and CDR2 SQIVND (reference sequence).

The CDR3 here is CASSPMGRVRDTQYF. Here the CDR3 DNA reads TGTGCCAGCTCACCCATGGGCAGGGTGAGGGATACGCAGTATTTT. The chain joins TRBV18 to TRBJ2-3, with D perhaps matching TRBD1 (5 bases). Germline lookup yields CDR1 KGHSH and CDR2 LQKENI. Trimming pared 3 bases from V and 6 bases from J, leaving 16 bases between. The CDR3 has 15 residues.

This clone is a singleton in its sample. The chain combines TRBV19 with TRBJ2-3; D not certain. The V gene's germline CDR1 is LNHDA and CDR2 SQIVND (reference sequence). V lost 4 bases and J 3 bases, leaving 11 bases between the germline ends. The CDR3 has 14 amino acids. Here the CDR3 DNA reads TGTGCCAGTAGTAGGGCAGGCTTGACAGATACGCAGTATTTT. This codes for CASSRAGLTDTQYF.

This clone was counted only a few times. The V gene is TRBV10-1, the J gene TRBJ1-1; D gene unclear. V was clipped by 0 bases and J by 1 base, with 6 bases between them. Germline CDR1 reads WNHNN; CDR2 reads SYGVQD (reference sequence). CDR3 length: 14 residues. This CDR3 reads CASSESGRNTEAFF. The DNA of the CDR3 is TGCGCCAGCAGTGAGTCGGGCCGGAACACTGAAGCTTTCTTT.

The chain couples TRBV6-5 to TRBJ2-1; 13 nucleotides line up with TRBD2. The V gene's germline CDR1 is MNHEY and CDR2 SVGAGI. This CDR3 has 14 residues. Unmatched junction bases numbered 5, after V lost 6 bases and J lost 9 bases. CDR3 sequence: CASSPGLAGVEQFF. As DNA, the CDR3 is TGTGCCAGCAGCCCCGGACTAGCGGGAGTTGAGCAGTTCTTC.

The chain has TRBV6-1 and TRBJ2-3; 11 nucleotides line up with TRBD1. V gave up 5 bases and J gave up 4 bases; unmatched junction bases: 2. Germline-derived CDR1 and CDR2 are MNHNS and SASEGT. The CDR3 is made up of 14 amino acids. The CDR3 loop reads CASSTDRGPDTQYF. CDR3 DNA: TGTGCCAGCAGTACGGACAGGGGGCCAGATACGCAGTATTTT.

The rearrangement joins TRBV10-3 to TRBJ1-3; D is unresolved. V was trimmed by 1 base and J by 2 bases, leaving 18 bases between them. There are 18 residues in the CDR3. The germline V gene encodes CDR1 ENHRY and CDR2 SYGVKD. The CDR3 spells CAISELPLDPYAGNTIYF. The CDR3 DNA sequence: TGTGCCATCAGTGAGTTGCCCCTAGACCCATACGCTGGAAACACCATATATTTT.

This clone was observed once. The chain has TRBV4-2 and TRBJ2-7; TRBD2 matches at 7 bases. V lost 4 bases, J lost 2 bases, and 8 bases stayed unmatched. This CDR3 has 15 residues. Germline V CDR1 and CDR2: LGHNA, YNFKEQ. The chain's CDR3 is CASSLGTTLTYEQYF. CDR3 DNA sequence: TGTGCCAGCAGCCTGGGGACTACCCTCACCTACGAGCAGTACTTC.

As to this clone: The sample contains more than one DNA sequence encoding this CDR3. The chain is built from TRBV29-1 and TRBJ2-1; 10 bases are a match to TRBD2. The V segment lost 4 bases and the J segment 8 bases; nucleotides outside the gene matches: 2. CDR1 SQVTM and CDR2 ANQGSEA come from the germline V gene. The CDR3 spans 12 residues. The CDR3 DNA sequence: TGCAGCGTTGCTAGCGGGAGTGATGAGCAGTTCTTC. Translation: CSVASGSDEQFF.

Comment on this clone: Germline is not matched at one junction end, which may reflect a read error. The rearrangement uses TRBV4-3 and TRBJ1-2; a possible D gene is TRBD1 (5 bases). Per the germline V gene, CDR1 is LGHNA and CDR2 is YSLEER. The CDR3 is 14 amino acids. The CDR3 is CASSQDPRAGSIFF. The CDR3 DNA reads as TGCGCCAGCAGCCAAGATCCGAGGGCAGGGTCTATATTCTTC.

The chain has TRBV14 and TRBJ1-2; tentative D call: TRBD1 (6 bases). The germline V gene has CDR1 SGHDN and CDR2 FVKESK. The CDR3 length is 15 residues. The V gene lost 0 bases and the J gene lost 5 bases, with 13 bases spanning the gap. The CDR3, as DNA: TGTGCCAGCAGCCAAGAAAGAGGAGGGGGGTATGGCTACACCTTC. Encoded protein: CASSQERGGGYGYTF.

This clone was detected only once. The V gene is TRBV7-9, the J gene TRBJ2-1, with D hard to call. Per germline, CDR1 SEHNR and CDR2 FQNEAQ (reference sequence). V lost 1 base and J lost 4, with 11 bases in between. The CDR3 sequence is 15 residues long. The DNA of the CDR3 is TGTGCCAGCAGCTTAGAAGGTACACTTTACAATGAGCAGTTCTTC. Translating it yields CASSLEGTLYNEQFF.

The chain links TRBV6-5 to TRBJ2-7, with D possibly TRBD1 on 5 matching bases. The CDR3 extends over 15 amino acids. CDR1 and CDR2 from the germline V gene are MNHEY and SVGAGI. The ends were cut back, 7 bases at V and 0 bases at J, with 16 bases in the middle. The CDR3 here is CASKNQDISSYEQYF. CDR3 coding DNA: TGTGCCAGCAAAAATCAGGACATCAGCTCCTACGAGCAGTACTTC.

The DNA for the CDR3 is TGTGCCAGCAGCTTGGCTCTTATCCGAGGGATTGGTAGCAATCAGCCCCAGCATTTT. It encodes CASSLALIRGIGSNQPQHF. The chain employs TRBV5-5 and TRBJ1-5, with D hard to call. CDR1 and CDR2 from the germline V gene are SGHKS and YYEKEE (reference sequence). V lost 0 bases, J lost 0 bases, and 19 bases lay in between. The CDR3 covers 19 residues.

This chain joins TRBV28 and TRBJ2-1, with 10 bases identical to TRBD2. V lost 4 bases, J lost 8 bases, and 8 bases stayed unmatched. Germline CDR1 reads MDHEN; CDR2 reads SYDVKM. This CDR3 contains 15 residues. CDR3: CASSSQASGSDEQFF. The CDR3, as DNA: TGTGCCAGCAGTTCCCAGGCTAGCGGGAGCGATGAGCAGTTCTTC.

The chain joins TRBV5-4 to TRBJ1-1; tentatively, D is TRBD1 (5 bases). Trimming left V 0 bases short and J 1 base short, with 7 bases between. CDR3 size: 14 residues. Germline V lookup: CDR1 SGHNT, CDR2 YYREEE (reference sequence). The CDR3 is CASSLGGRNTEAFF. CDR3 coding DNA: TGTGCCAGCAGCTTGGGGGGCAGGAACACTGAAGCTTTCTTT. Filled out from reference TRBV5-4 and TRBJ1-1, the complete variable domain reads ETGVTQSPTHLIKTRGQQVTLRCSSQSGHNTVSWYQQALGQGPQFIFQYYREEENGRGNFPPRFSGLQFPNYSSELNVNALELDDSALYLCASSLGGRNTEAFFGQGTRLTVV.

This clone has a single count. The genes are TRBV6-6 and TRBJ2-1; D is unclear. V was cut by 6 bases and J by 4 bases, with 10 bases left in between. The CDR3 totals 13 residues. Germline assignment: CDR1 MNHNY and CDR2 SVGAGI (reference sequence). The CDR3 is CASRASGYNEQFF. The CDR3 region has the DNA TGTGCCAGCAGAGCGAGTGGGTACAATGAGCAGTTCTTC.

The chain recombines TRBV9 with TRBJ1-1; D unclear. Germline V gene lookup returns CDR1 SGDLS and CDR2 YYNGEE. Trimming shortened V by 2 bases and J by 3 bases, and 8 bases separated the two germline ends. The CDR3 is 13 amino acids. The CDR3 loop is CASSVGSYTEAFF. The CDR3 DNA reads as TGTGCCAGCAGCGTTGGGTCTTACACTGAAGCTTTCTTT.

The V gene is TRBV7-6, the J gene TRBJ2-7, with D uncertain. Deletions cut 5 bases from V and 2 bases from J, with 4 bases between. The germline gives CDR1 SGHVS, CDR2 FNYEAQ. This CDR3 has 11 amino acids. The CDR3 is CASSAAYEQYF. The CDR3 coding sequence is TGTGCCAGCAGCGCCGCCTACGAGCAGTACTTC. The variable domain in full, completed from reference TRBV7-6 and TRBJ2-7, reads GAGVSQSPRYKVTKRGQDVALRCDPISGHVSLYWYRQALGQGPEFLTYFNYEAQQDKSGLPNDRFSAERPEGSISTLTIQRTEQRDSAMYRCASSAAYEQYFGPGTRLTVT.

V is TRBV7-2 and J is TRBJ2-7, with 10 bases matching TRBD1. The CDR3 length is 14 residues. Trimming removed 4 bases from V and 7 bases from J; junction bases left unmatched: 7. Per germline, CDR1 SGHTA and CDR2 FQGNSA. The CDR3: CASSSRTGGGEQYF. CDR3 bases: TGTGCCAGCAGCTCGCGGACAGGGGGAGGAGAGCAGTACTTC.

By share, this clone ranks as medium-sized. V is TRBV4-1 and J is TRBJ1-5; D is uncertain. Germline lookup yields CDR1 MGHRA and CDR2 YSYEKL. The CDR3 is 13 amino acids. Deletions cut 1 base from V and 5 bases from J, with 6 bases between. The CDR3 bases are TGCGCCAGCAGCCAAGTCCTTCATCAGCCCCAGCATTTT. It codes for CASSQVLHQPQHF.

DNA for the CDR3: TGTGCCAGCAGCTTAGATCCCTCTGGAAACACCATATATTTT. Translated: CASSLDPSGNTIYF. The chain carries TRBV7-2 and TRBJ1-3; D is unresolved. The germline gives CDR1 SGHTA, CDR2 FQGNSA. The CDR3 runs 14 residues. Trimming took 1 base from V and 0 from J, leaving 4 bases between them.

The chain uses TRBV29-1 and TRBJ1-2, with no clear D. From germline, CDR1 is SQVTM and CDR2 ANQGSEA. The CDR3 sequence is 14 residues long. V lost 5 bases and J 5 bases, leaving 18 bases between the germline ends. The chain's CDR3 is CSVWELGKEYGYTF. In nucleotides, the CDR3 is TGCAGCGTTTGGGAGTTAGGGAAGGAGTATGGCTACACCTTC. The full variable domain, with the rest looked up from reference TRBV29-1 and TRBJ1-2, is SAVISQKPSRDICQRGTSLTIQCQVDSQVTMMFWYRQQPGQSLTLIATANQGSEATYESGFVIDKFPISRPNLTFSTLTVSNMSPEDSSIYLCSVWELGKEYGYTFGSGTRLTVV.

Regarding this clone: The limits of the CDR3 on the DNA are not certain, so only TCRdb's listed CDR3 is given. The rearrangement links TRBV13 to TRBJ1-1; the DNA was not compared with TRBD1, the D call given in the table. The CDR3 length equals 14 residues, ends included. Germline CDR1 is PRHDT and CDR2 is FYEKMQ (reference sequence). The CDR3 region is CASSFGQGRTEAFF.

The V call is TRBV25-1, the J call TRBJ2-7, with D hard to call. The length of the CDR3 is 14 residues. Trimming left V 3 bases short and J 2 bases short, with 11 bases between. The germline CDR1 and CDR2 sequences are MGHDK and SYGVNS. Here the CDR3 DNA reads TGTGCCAGCAGTGACGGAAAGGGAACCTACGAGCAGTACTTC. Translating it yields CASSDGKGTYEQYF.

The chain employs TRBV5-1 and TRBJ1-1; a possible D gene is TRBD1 (5 bases). CDR3 size: 14 residues. Trimming stripped 5 bases from V and 6 bases from J, with 17 bases between. Germline assignment: CDR1 SGHRS and CDR2 YFSETQ. CDR3 residues: CASSKGTTESEAFF. In DNA, the CDR3 is TGCGCCAGCAGTAAAGGGACCACCGAATCTGAAGCTTTCTTT. The full variable domain, rest sourced from reference TRBV5-1 and TRBJ1-1, is KAGVTQTPRYLIKTRGQQVTLSCSPISGHRSVSWYQQTPGQGLQFLFEYFSETQRNKGNFPGRFSGRQFSNSRSEMNVSTLELGDSALYLCASSKGTTESEAFFGQGTRLTVV.

This clone was detected only a few times. The chain joins TRBV7-2 to TRBJ1-3, with TRBD1 matching 10 bases. The trim removed 3 bases at V and 3 bases at J, leaving 2 bases unmatched. The CDR3 loop spans 15 amino acids. Germline CDR1 SGHTA, CDR2 FQGNSA. The CDR3 nucleotides read TGTGCCAGCAGCTTGGGGACAGGGGATGGAAACACCATATATTTT. Amino acid sequence: CASSLGTGDGNTIYF.

The chain combines TRBV9 with TRBJ1-1; 10 bases agree with TRBD1. The V gene end was trimmed by 4 bases and the J gene end by 4 bases; junction bases not matched to a gene: 4. CDR3 length equals 14 residues. Germline CDR1 reads SGDLS; CDR2 reads YYNGEE. CDR3 nucleotide sequence: TGTGCCAGCAGCAAGACAGGGGGCCTCACTGAAGCTTTCTTT. It is translated as CASSKTGGLTEAFF.

This chain joins TRBV18 and TRBJ2-2; 8 bases align to TRBD2. V was clipped by 1 base and J by 6 bases; unmatched bases: 10. The CDR3 contains 17 residues. Germline values: CDR1 KGHSH, CDR2 LQKENI. The CDR3 is CASSPLPAGELAGELFF. CDR3 nucleotide sequence: TGTGCCAGCTCACCACTTCCAGCGGGAGAATTGGCCGGGGAGCTGTTTTTT.

The chain carries TRBV27 and TRBJ2-4, with D perhaps TRBD2 (7 bases). V shed 3 bases and J shed 3 bases, with 18 bases lying between them. The germline V gene encodes CDR1 MNHEY and CDR2 SMNVEV (reference sequence). The CDR3 length is 17 residues. CDR3 bases: TGTGCCAGCAGTTTGGGGGGGGGACACGCCCTCAAAAACATTCAGTACTTC. Residues: CASSLGGGHALKNIQYF.

The CDR3 nucleotides read TGTGCCAGCAGCTTAGGCCCCGCGACTCACTCCTACGAGCAGTACTTC. Encoded protein: CASSLGPATHSYEQYF. This chain joins TRBV7-8 and TRBJ2-7; D is undetermined. Per germline, CDR1 SGHVS and CDR2 FQNEAQ. The V end lost 1 base, the J end lost 0 bases, and 13 bases lay between the germline ends. The length of the CDR3 is 16 residues.

The chain couples TRBV19 to TRBJ2-2; the match to TRBD1 covers 12 bases. The CDR3 spans 16 residues. The germline V gene encodes CDR1 LNHDA and CDR2 SQIVND (reference sequence). The trim removed 4 bases at V and 3 bases at J, leaving 3 bases unmatched. This CDR3 is CASSTGTGGYTGELFF. The CDR3 coding sequence is TGTGCCAGTAGTACTGGGACAGGGGGCTACACCGGGGAGCTGTTTTTT.